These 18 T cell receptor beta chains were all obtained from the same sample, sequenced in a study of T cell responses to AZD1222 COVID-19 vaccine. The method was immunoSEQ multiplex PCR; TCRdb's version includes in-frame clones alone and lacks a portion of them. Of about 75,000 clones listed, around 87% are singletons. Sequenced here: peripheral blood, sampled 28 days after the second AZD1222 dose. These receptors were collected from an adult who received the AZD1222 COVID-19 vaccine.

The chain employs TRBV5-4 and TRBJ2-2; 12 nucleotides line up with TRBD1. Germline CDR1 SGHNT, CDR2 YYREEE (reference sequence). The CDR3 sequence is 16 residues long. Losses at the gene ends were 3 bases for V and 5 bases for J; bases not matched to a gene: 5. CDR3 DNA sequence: TGTGCCAGCAGCTCGATGGGACAGGGGGCAACCGGGGAGCTGTTTTTT. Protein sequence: CASSSMGQGATGELFF.

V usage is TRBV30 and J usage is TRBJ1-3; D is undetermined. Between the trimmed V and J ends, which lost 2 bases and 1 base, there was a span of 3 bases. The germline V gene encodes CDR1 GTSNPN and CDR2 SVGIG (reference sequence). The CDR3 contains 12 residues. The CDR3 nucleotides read TGTGCCTGGAGTCCATCTGGAAACACCATATATTTT. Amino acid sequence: CAWSPSGNTIYF.

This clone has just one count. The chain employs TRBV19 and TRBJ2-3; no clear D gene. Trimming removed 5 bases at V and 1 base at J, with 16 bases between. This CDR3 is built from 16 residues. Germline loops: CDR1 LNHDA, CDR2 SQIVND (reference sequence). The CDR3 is CASSPWGDHRTDTQYF. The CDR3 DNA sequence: TGTGCCAGTAGTCCCTGGGGTGATCACCGCACAGATACGCAGTATTTT.

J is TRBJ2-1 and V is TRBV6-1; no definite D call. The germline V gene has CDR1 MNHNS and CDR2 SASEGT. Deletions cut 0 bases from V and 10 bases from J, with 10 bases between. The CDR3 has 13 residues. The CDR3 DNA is TGTGCCAGCAGTGAAGCTCGCGTGGGAGAGCAGTTCTTC. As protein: CASSEARVGEQFF.

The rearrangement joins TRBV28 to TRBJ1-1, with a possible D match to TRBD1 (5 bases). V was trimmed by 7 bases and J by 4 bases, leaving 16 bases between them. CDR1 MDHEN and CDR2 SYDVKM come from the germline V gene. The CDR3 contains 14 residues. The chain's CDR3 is CASTIGGVGTEAFF. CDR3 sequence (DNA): TGTGCCAGCACGATCGGGGGGGTCGGCACTGAAGCTTTCTTT.

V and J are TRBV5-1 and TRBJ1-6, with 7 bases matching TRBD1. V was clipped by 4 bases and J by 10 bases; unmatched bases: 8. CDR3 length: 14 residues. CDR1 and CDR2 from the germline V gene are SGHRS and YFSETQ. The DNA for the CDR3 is TGCGCCAGCAGCCTTCTACAGGGGTCCTCACCCCTCCACTTT. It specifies CASSLLQGSSPLHF.

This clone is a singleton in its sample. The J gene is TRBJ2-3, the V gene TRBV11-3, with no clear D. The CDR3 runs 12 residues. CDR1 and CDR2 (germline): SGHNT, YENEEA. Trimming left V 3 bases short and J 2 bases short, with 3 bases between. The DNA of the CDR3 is TGTGCCAGCAGCTTCGTCACAGATACGCAGTATTTT. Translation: CASSFVTDTQYF.

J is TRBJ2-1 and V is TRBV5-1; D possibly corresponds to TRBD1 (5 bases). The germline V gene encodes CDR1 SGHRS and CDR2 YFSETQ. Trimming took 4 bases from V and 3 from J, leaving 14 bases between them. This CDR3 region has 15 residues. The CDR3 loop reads CASSPPTDNYNEQFF. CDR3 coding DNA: TGCGCCAGCAGCCCCCCGACGGACAACTACAATGAGCAGTTCTTC.

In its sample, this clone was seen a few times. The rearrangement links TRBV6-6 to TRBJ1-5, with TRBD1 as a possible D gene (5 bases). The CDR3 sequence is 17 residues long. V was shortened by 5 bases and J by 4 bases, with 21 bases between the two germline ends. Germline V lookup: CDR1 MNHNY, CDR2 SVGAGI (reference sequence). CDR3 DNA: TGTGCCAGCAGTCCAGTCCCCAAGGGGCCGGATAATCAGCCCCAGCATTTT. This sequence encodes CASSPVPKGPDNQPQHF.

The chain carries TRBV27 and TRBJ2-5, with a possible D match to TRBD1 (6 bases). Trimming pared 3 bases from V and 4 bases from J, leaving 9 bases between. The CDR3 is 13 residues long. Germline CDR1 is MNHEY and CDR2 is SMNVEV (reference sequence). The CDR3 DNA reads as TGTGCCAGCAGTTTGGACAGCCGAGAGACCCAGTACTTC. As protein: CASSLDSRETQYF.

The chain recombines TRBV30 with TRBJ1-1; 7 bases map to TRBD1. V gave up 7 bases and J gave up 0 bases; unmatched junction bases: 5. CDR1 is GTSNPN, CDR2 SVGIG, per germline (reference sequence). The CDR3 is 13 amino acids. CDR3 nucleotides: TGTGCCTTGGGACAGCGAATGAACACTGAAGCTTTCTTT. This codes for CALGQRMNTEAFF.

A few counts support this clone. As DNA, the CDR3 is TGTGCCAGCAGCTTATATTCAGGGGCCACAGATACGCAGTATTTT. The encoded protein is CASSLYSGATDTQYF. The chain combines TRBV7-9 with TRBJ2-3, with D possibly being TRBD1 (6 bases). The V gene lost 2 bases and the J gene lost 2 bases, with 11 bases spanning the gap. The CDR3 is 15 residues long. Per the germline V gene, CDR1 is SEHNR and CDR2 is FQNEAQ (reference sequence). Variable domain in full (rest from reference TRBV7-9 and TRBJ2-3): DTGVSQNPRHKITKRGQNVTFRCDPISEHNRLYWYRQTLGQGPEFLTYFQNEAQLEKSRLLSDRFSAERPKGSFSTLEIQRTEQGDSAMYLCASSLYSGATDTQYFGPGTRLTVL.

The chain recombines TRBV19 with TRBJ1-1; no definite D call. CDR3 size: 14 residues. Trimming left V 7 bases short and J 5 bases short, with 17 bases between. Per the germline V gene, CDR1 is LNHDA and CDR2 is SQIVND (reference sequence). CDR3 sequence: CASKWGDDRTEAFF. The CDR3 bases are TGTGCCAGTAAATGGGGAGACGATCGAACTGAAGCTTTCTTT.

CDR3 protein: CASSRGAETQYF. The CDR3 DNA follows: TGTGCCAGCTCTCGCGGTGCGGAGACCCAGTACTTC. V gene TRBV11-3 combines with J gene TRBJ2-5; no firm D call. The ends were cut back, 8 bases at V and 5 bases at J, with 12 bases in the middle. In germline, CDR1 is SGHNT, CDR2 YENEEA. CDR3 length: 12 amino acids.

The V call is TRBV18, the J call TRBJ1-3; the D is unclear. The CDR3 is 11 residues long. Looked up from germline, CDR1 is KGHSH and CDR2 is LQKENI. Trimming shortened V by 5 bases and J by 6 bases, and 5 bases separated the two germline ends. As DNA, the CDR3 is TGTGCCAGCTCAGCGGAAAACACCATATATTTT. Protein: CASSAENTIYF.

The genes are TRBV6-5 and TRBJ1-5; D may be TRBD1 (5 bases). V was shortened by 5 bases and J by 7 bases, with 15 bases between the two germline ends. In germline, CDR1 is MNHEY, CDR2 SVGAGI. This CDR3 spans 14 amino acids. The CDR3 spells CASSPGTPRQPQHF. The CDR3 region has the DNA TGTGCCAGCAGTCCCGGGACCCCGAGGCAGCCCCAGCATTTT.

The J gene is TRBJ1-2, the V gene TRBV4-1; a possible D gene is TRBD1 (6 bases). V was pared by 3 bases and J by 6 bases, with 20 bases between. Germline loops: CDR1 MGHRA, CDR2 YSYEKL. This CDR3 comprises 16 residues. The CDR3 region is CASSHLGGGGGDGYTF. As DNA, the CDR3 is TGCGCCAGCAGCCACCTCGGGGGGGGCGGCGGGGATGGCTACACCTTC.

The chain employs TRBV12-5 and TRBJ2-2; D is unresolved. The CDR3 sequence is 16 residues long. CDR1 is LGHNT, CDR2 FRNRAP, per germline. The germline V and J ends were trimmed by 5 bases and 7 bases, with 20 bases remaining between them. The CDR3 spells CASGPSTTGRSGELFF. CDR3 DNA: TGTGCTAGTGGTCCCTCTACCACGGGTAGGAGCGGGGAGCTGTTTTTT.